This is a list of T cell receptor beta chains from one sample in a study of cytomegalovirus exposure and HLA in healthy donors. The repertoire was sequenced with immunoSEQ multiplex PCR; TCRdb's copy has only in-frame clones and lacks some. The sample has over 85,000 clones; around 88% are singletons. Sequencing was done on a sample of PBMCs. The receptors here all came from a man aged 35-49 years in good health and CMV-seronegative. Both conserved end residues are part of each CDR3. Fields, in order: V gene, clone size, J gene, D gene, CDR3 DNA, CDR3 protein. The D gene is left open where the match is weak. Clone size is given for some rows only: seen once, a few or many times, or a class if the clone is expanded.

TRBV19	few	TRBJ1-2	NA	TGTGCCAGTAAAAGACAGCCAGATGGCTACACCTTC	CASKRQPDGYTF
TRBV29-1	NA	TRBJ1-1	TRBD1	TGCAGCGTTAAGGCTGGTAGAGGGGGCTCTGAAGCTTTCTTT	CSVKAGRGGSEAFF
TRBV6-5	NA	TRBJ1-1	TRBD1	TGTGCCAGCAGTCCCTCGGGACAGCCGAACACTGAAGCTTTCTTT	CASSPSGQPNTEAFF
TRBV6-6	NA	TRBJ1-5	NA	TGTGCCAGCAGCCCTGTTGGAGGCATTCGGCCCCAGCATTTT	CASSPVGGIRPQHF
TRBV18	NA	TRBJ2-2	NA	TGTGCCAGCTCACCAAATCCTCTGAACACCGGGGAGCTGTTTTTT	CASSPNPLNTGELFF
TRBV4-1	NA	TRBJ2-3	NA	TGCGCCAGCAGCCAAGAGCGCGGGTTACGCACAGATACGCAGTATTTT	CASSQERGLRTDTQYF
TRBV4-2	NA	TRBJ1-3	NA	TGTGCCAGCAGCCAAACCCGGGTGGAGATCTCTGGAAACACCATATATTTT	CASSQTRVEISGNTIYF
TRBV13	NA	TRBJ1-3	TRBD1	TGTGCCAGCAGCTTCGGGACAGTCTCTGGAAACACCATATATTTT	CASSFGTVSGNTIYF
TRBV27	NA	TRBJ1-1	TRBD1	TGTGCCAGCAGTTTATCGAGGGGGCAGAACACTGAAGCTTTCTTT	CASSLSRGQNTEAFF
TRBV15	NA	TRBJ1-2	TRBD1	TGTGCCACCAGCGGTGGACAGGGAGAAAACTATGGCTACACCTTC	CATSGGQGENYGYTF
TRBV5-6	NA	TRBJ1-1	NA	TGTGCCAGCAGCTTTCGACTCTCTGAAGCTTTCTTT	CASSFRLSEAFF
TRBV5-1	NA	TRBJ1-5	NA	TGCGCCAGCAGCTTGGGAGGGGGGGGTCAGCCCCAGCATTTT	CASSLGGGGQPQHF
TRBV28	once	TRBJ1-5	NA	TGTGCCAGCAGCCAGCCCGGGTCTCAGCCCCAGCATTTT	CASSQPGSQPQHF
TRBV29-1	few	TRBJ1-1	NA	TGCAGCGTTTGTAGGGGAGGGGGCACTGAAGCTTTCTTT	CSVCRGGGTEAFF
TRBV5-6	NA	TRBJ1-5	NA	TGTGCCAGCAGCACCAGGGGCAAAGCTGTTCAGCCCCAGCATTTT	CASSTRGKAVQPQHF
TRBV27	NA	TRBJ1-3	NA	TGTGCCAGCAGACCCAGACAGGTCAAAAACACCATATATTTT	CASRPRQVKNTIYF
TRBV5-4	NA	TRBJ2-5	NA	TGTGCCAGCAGCTTAGGGACTTCTAAAGAGACCCAGTACTTC	CASSLGTSKETQYF
TRBV5-4	NA	TRBJ1-3	NA	TGTGCCAGCAGCTTGGGACAGGGAAACACCATATATTTT	CASSLGQGNTIYF
TRBV15	NA	TRBJ1-2	NA	TGTGCCACCAGCAGAGATGCAGGGCCCTATGGCTACACCTTC	CATSRDAGPYGYTF
TRBV27	once	TRBJ1-6	NA	TGTGCCAGCAGTCTACCGTCGCGCTCCGGGATATCTAAGAGCTCCTATAATTCACCCCTCCACTTT	CASSLPSRSGISKSSYNSPLHF
TRBV19	once	TRBJ1-5	TRBD1	TGTGCCAGTAGTCCTATGCCCGGGACAGGGGGCTTACAGCCCCAGCATTTT	CASSPMPGTGGLQPQHF
TRBV6-1	NA	TRBJ1-5	NA	TGTGCCAGCAGTGAACCCCATGCGAGGAGCCAGCATTTT	CASSEPHARSQHF
TRBV5-1	NA	TRBJ2-3	NA	TGCGCCAGCAGCCAGGATCGGGGGGCCATCACAGATACGCAGTATTTT	CASSQDRGAITDTQYF
TRBV5-1	NA	TRBJ1-5	TRBD1	TGCGCCAGCAGCCGGCGGGGGACAGGATTCAATCAGCCCCAGCATTTT	CASSRRGTGFNQPQHF
TRBV19	NA	TRBJ1-1	NA	TGTGCCAGTAGTATTCGAGTGAACACTGAAGCTTTCTTT	CASSIRVNTEAFF
TRBV4-2	NA	TRBJ2-3	TRBD2	TGTGCCAGCAGCCAAGACCCCCCCGGAGCGGGAGGACTAACAGATACGCAGTATTTT	CASSQDPPGAGGLTDTQYF
TRBV5-5	NA	TRBJ2-2	TRBD2	TGTGCCAGCAGCTTGGCCGGACTAGCGGGGTTGTCCGGGGAGCTGTTTTTT	CASSLAGLAGLSGELFF
TRBV6-6	NA	TRBJ1-2	NA	TGTGCCAGCCACCTGGCGGGGCCGAACTATGGCTACACCTTC	CASHLAGPNYGYTF
TRBV6-1	NA	TRBJ1-2	NA	TGTGCCAGCAGTGAACAGGGCTGGTATGGCTACACCTTC	CASSEQGWYGYTF
TRBV15	NA	TRBJ1-1	NA	TGTGCCACTACAGGCTTTGGCACTGAAGCTTTCTTT	CATTGFGTEAFF
TRBV29-1	NA	TRBJ1-2	NA	TGCAGCGTTGAAGTGGGAGGTTGGGGCTACACCTTC	CSVEVGGWGYTF
TRBV28	NA	TRBJ1-2	TRBD1	TGTGCCAGCAGGCCTCCGGGACAGGCCTATGGCTACACCTTC	CASRPPGQAYGYTF
TRBV6-5	NA	TRBJ2-7	TRBD1	TGTGCCAGCAGTTACGCCGGACAGGGGGCGTACGAGCAGTACTTC	CASSYAGQGAYEQYF
TRBV4-2	NA	TRBJ2-5	NA	TGTGCCAGCAGCCAAGAGTCAGCGATAGAGACCCAGTACTTC	CASSQESAIETQYF
TRBV7-8	NA	TRBJ1-6	TRBD1	TGTGCCAGCAGCTACCCAGGGGGCGCAAACTCACCCCTCCACTTT	CASSYPGGANSPLHF
TRBV2	once	TRBJ1-5	TRBD1	TGTGCCAGCAGCCGGGGACAGGGATATGATCAGCCCCAGCATTTT	CASSRGQGYDQPQHF
TRBV27	NA	TRBJ1-1	TRBD1	TGTGCCAGCAGCCACCCGAGGACAGGGAGGGCTGAAGCTTTCTTT	CASSHPRTGRAEAFF
TRBV29-1	NA	TRBJ2-3	NA	TGCAGCGTTGAACCAGGGGCAGATACGCAGTATTTT	CSVEPGADTQYF
TRBV2	NA	TRBJ1-1	NA	TGTGCCAGCAGAGACAGGACAGTTAACGCTCCTGAAGCTTTCTTT	CASRDRTVNAPEAFF
TRBV7-2	NA	TRBJ1-6	NA	TGTGCCAGCAGCTTAGAGGCCAGGGTAAGGAATTCACCCCTCCACTTT	CASSLEARVRNSPLHF
TRBV5-4	few	TRBJ1-4	TRBD1	TGTGCCAGCAGTCACCCGGACAGGGGGCTTGAAAAACTGTTTTTT	CASSHPDRGLEKLFF
TRBV2	NA	TRBJ2-6	NA	TGTGCCAGCAGTGAACAACACCCCAGCTCTGGGGCCAACGTCCTGACTTTC	CASSEQHPSSGANVLTF
TRBV30	NA	TRBJ2-7	TRBD1	TGTGCCTGGGAGGGACAGGGGGGTTACGAGCAGTACTTC	CAWEGQGGYEQYF
TRBV6-5	NA	TRBJ1-1	TRBD1	TGTGCCAGCAGTTACAAAAGACAGGGGACGAACACTGAAGCTTTCTTT	CASSYKRQGTNTEAFF
TRBV5-8	NA	TRBJ2-2	NA	TGTGCCAGCAGCTTTCAGGGCAACCCCGGGGAGCTGTTTTTT	CASSFQGNPGELFF
TRBV9	once	TRBJ2-7	TRBD1	TGTGCCAGCAGCGTATCGGGACAGGGTACTAGGCAGTACTTC	CASSVSGQGTRQYF
TRBV6-5	NA	TRBJ2-7	NA	TGTGCCAGCAAGGAGGGGCCCTCCTACGAGCAGTACTTC	CASKEGPSYEQYF
TRBV6-1	NA	TRBJ1-4	NA	TGTGCCAGCAGCTCTGGGACTAGTAAAGAAAAACTGTTTTTT	CASSSGTSKEKLFF
TRBV28	NA	TRBJ1-1	TRBD1	TGTGCCAGCAGTTCTTGGACAGGGGTGTTCTTT	CASSSWTGVFF
TRBV28	few	TRBJ1-5	TRBD1	TGTGCCAGCAGTTTGCGGGGGACAGGGATTCAGCCCCAGCATTTT	CASSLRGTGIQPQHF
TRBV21-1	NA	TRBJ1-1	NA	TGTGCCAGCAGGGGGACAGGGTGTACTGAAGCTTTCTTT	CASRGTGCTEAFF